This T cell receptor (beta chain) comes out of a study of blood T cell repertoires in COVID-19. Across the whole study: Researchers got acute and convalescent COVID-19 samples from the United States, Italy and Spain. PBMCs, B-cell-depleted T cells, or T cells provided the cDNA or gDNA that made up the material.

Under the authors' procedure: Estimation of nucleated cell counts relied on the amplification of reference gene primers. TCRdb's table, derived via immunoSEQ multiplex PCR, lists solely in-frame clones and lacks some. V, J and clone size are those of that table, while D and trimming were read from the DNA. The table shows over 55,000 clones, with around 87% occurring only once. Germline CDR1 and CDR2: LNHDA and SQIVND (reference sequence). Unmatched junction bases numbered 3, after V lost 1 base and J lost 1 base. The CDR3 is 16 amino acids. The TCR sequence derives from a human donor with active COVID-19. The donor label of this sample is uncertain. The rearrangement links TRBV19 to TRBJ2-3; the match to TRBD2 covers 9 bases. The material sequenced was peripheral blood. CDR3 in DNA: TGTGCCAGTAGTATAGGTTCTAGCGGGGGCACAGATACGCAGTATTTT. As protein: CASSIGSSGGTDTQYF.